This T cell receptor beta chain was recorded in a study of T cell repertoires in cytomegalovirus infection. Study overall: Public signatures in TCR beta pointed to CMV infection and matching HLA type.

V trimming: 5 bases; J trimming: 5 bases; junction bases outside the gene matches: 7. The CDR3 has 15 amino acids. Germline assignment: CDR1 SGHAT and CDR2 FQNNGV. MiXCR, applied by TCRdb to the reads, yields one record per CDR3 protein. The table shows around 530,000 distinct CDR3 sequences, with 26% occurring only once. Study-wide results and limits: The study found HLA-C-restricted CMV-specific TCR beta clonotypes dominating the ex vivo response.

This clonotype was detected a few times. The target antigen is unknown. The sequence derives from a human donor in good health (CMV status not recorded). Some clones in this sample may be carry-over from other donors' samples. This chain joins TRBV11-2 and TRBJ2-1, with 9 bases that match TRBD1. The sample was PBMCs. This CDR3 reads CASSTPGTGNNEQFF. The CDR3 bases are TGTGCCAGCAGCACACCCGGGACAGGGAACAATGAGCAGTTCTTC. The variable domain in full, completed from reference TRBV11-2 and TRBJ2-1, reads EAGVAQSPRYKIIEKRQSVAFWCNPISGHATLYWYQQILGQGPKLLIQFQNNGVVDDSQLPKDRFSAERLKGVDSTLKIQPAKLEDSAVYLCASSTPGTGNNEQFFGPGTRLTVL.